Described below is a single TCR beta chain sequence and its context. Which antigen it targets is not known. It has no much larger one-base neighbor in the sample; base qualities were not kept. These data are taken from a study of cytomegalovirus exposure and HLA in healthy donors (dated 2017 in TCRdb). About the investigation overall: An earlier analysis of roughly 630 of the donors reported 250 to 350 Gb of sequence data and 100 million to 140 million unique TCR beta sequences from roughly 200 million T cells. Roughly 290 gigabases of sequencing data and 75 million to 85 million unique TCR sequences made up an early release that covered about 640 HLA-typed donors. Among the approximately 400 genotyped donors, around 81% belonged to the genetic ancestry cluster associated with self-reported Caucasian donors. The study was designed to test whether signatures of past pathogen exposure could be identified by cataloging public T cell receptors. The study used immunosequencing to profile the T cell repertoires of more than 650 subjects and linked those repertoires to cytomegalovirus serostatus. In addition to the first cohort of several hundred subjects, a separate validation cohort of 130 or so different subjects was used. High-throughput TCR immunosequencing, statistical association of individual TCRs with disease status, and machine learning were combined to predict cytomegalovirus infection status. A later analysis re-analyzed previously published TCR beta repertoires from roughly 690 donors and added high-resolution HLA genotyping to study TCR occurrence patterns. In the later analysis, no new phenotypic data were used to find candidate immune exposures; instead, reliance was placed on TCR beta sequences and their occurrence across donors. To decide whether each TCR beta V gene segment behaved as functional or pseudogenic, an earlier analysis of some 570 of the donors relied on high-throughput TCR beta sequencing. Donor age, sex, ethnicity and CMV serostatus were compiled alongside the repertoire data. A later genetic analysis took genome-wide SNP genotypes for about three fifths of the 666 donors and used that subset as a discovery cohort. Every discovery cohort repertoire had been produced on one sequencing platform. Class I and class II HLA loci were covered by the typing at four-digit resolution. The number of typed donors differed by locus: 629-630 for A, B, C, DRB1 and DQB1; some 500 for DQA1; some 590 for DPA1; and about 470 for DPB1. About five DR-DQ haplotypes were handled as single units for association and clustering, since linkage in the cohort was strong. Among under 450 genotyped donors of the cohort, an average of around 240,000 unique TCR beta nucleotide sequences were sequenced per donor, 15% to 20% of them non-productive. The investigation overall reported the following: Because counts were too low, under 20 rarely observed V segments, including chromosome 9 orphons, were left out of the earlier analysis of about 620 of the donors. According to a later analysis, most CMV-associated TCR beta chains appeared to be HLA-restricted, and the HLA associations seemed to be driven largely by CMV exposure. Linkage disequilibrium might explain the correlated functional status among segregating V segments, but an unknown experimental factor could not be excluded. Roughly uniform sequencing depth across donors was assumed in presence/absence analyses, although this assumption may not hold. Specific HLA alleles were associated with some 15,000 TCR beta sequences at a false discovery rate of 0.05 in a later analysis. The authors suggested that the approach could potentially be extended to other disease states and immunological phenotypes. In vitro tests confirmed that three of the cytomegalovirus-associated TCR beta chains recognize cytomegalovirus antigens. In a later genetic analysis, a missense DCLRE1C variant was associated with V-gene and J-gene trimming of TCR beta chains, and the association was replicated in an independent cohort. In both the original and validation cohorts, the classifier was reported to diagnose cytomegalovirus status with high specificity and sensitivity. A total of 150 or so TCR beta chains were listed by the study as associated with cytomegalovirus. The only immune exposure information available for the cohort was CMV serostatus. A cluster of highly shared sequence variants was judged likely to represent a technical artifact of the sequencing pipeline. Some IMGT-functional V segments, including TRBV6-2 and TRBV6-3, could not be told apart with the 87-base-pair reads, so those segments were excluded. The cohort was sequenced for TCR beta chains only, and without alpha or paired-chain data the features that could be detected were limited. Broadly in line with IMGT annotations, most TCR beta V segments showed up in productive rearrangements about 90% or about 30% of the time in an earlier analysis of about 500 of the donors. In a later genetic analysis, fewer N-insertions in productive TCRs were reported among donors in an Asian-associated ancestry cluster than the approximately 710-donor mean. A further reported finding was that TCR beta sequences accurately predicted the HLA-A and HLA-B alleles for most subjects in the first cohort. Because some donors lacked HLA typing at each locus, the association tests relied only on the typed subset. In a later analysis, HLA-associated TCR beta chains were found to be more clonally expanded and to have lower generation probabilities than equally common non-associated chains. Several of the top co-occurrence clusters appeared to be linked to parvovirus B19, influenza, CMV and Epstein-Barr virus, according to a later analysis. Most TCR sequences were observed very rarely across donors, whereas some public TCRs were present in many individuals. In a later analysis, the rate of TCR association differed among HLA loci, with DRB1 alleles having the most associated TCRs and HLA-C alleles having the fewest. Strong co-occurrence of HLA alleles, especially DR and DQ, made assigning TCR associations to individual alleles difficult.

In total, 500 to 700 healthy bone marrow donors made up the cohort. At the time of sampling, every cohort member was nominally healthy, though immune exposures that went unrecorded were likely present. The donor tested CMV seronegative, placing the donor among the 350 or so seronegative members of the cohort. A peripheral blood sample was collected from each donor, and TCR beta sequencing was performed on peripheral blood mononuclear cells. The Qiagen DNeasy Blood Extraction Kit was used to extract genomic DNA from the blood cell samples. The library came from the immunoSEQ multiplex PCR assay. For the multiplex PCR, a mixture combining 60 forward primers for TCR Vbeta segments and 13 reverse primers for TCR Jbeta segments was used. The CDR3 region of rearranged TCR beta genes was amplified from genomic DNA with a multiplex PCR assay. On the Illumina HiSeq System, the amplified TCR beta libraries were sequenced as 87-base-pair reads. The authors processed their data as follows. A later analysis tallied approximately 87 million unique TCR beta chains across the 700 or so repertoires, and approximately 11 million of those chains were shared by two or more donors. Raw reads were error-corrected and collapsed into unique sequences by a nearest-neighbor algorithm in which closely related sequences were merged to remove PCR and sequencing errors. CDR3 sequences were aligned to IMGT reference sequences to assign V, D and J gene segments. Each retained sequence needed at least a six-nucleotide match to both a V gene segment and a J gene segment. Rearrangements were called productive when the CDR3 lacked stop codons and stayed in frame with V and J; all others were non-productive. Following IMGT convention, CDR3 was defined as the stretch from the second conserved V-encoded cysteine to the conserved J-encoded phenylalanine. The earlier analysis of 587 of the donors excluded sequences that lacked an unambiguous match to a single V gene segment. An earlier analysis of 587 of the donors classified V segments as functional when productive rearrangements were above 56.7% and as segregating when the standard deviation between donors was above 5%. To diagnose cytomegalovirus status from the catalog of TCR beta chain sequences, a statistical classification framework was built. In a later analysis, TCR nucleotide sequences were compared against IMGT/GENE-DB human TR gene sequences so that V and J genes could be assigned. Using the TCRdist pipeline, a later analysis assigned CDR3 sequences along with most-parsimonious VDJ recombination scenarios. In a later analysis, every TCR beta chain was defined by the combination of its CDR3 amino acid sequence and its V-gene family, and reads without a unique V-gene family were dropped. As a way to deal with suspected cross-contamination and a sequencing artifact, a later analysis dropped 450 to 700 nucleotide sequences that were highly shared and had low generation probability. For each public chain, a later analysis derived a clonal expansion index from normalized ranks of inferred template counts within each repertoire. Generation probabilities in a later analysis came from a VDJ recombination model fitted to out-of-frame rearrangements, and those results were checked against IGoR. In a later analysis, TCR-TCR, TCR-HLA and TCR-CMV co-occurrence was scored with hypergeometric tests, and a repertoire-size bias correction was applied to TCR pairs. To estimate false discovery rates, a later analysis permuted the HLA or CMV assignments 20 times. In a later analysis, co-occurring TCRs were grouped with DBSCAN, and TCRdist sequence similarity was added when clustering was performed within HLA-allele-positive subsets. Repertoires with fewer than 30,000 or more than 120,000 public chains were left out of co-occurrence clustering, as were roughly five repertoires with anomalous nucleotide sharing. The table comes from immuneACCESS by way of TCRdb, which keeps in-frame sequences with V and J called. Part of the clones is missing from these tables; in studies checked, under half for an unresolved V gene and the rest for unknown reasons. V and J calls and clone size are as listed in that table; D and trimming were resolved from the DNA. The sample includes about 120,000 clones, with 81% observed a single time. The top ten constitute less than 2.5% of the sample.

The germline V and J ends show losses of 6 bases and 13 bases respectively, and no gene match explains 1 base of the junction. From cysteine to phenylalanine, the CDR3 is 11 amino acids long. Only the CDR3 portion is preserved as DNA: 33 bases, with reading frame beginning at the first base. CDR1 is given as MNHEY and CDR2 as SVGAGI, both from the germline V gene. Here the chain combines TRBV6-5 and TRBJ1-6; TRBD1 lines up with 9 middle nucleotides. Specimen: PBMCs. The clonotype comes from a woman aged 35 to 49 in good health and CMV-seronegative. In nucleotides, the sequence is TGTGCCAGCAGAGACAGGGGGCCCCTCCACTTT. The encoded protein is CASRDRGPLHF.